A single sample is the source of the 24 T cell receptor beta chains below, sequenced in a study of cytomegalovirus exposure and HLA in healthy donors. Repertoires were generated with immunoSEQ multiplex PCR, while TCRdb's copy carries only in-frame clones and drops some. The data contain around 400,000 clones, about nine tenths of them singletons. Source material: PBMCs. Every receptor here comes from a woman aged 18-29 years in good health and CMV-seronegative.

The chain uses TRBV28 and TRBJ2-1; a weak D match, TRBD2 (5 bases). CDR3 length equals 14 residues. Trimming took off 5 bases at V and 5 bases at J, with 13 bases between the two ends. Germline V CDR1 and CDR2: MDHEN, SYDVKM. The CDR3 sequence is CASSPPIGDNEQFF. DNA for the CDR3: TGTGCCAGCAGTCCCCCGATCGGGGACAATGAGCAGTTCTTC.

CDR3 coding DNA: TGTGCCAGCAGTCCCGACAGTTCTGCCCGGGGGACAGATACGCAGTATTTT. Translation: CASSPDSSARGTDTQYF. The V call is TRBV28, the J call TRBJ2-3; the D gene is possibly TRBD2 (6 bases). CDR1 MDHEN and CDR2 SYDVKM come from the germline V gene. With 5 bases removed from V and 3 bases from J, the gap between germline ends came to 21 bases. The CDR3 loop spans 17 amino acids.

CDR3 coding DNA: TGTGCCAGCAGCGCGGGACTAGGTGGCTACGAGCAGTACTTC. It translates to CASSAGLGGYEQYF. The chain combines TRBV9 with TRBJ2-7, with 8 bases matching TRBD2. The V gene's germline CDR1 is SGDLS and CDR2 YYNGEE. The CDR3 has 14 residues. With V trimmed by 3 bases and J by 3 bases, 5 bases remained unmatched.

This clone was found once. The chain is built from TRBV28 and TRBJ1-5; D possibly corresponds to TRBD1 (6 bases). Germline V gene data show CDR1 as MDHEN and CDR2 as SYDVKM. Trimming removed 7 bases from V and 0 bases from J, with 13 bases in between. CDR3 length: 15 residues. In nucleotides, the CDR3 is TGTGCCAGCACCCTTGAACAGGGTAGCAATCAGCCCCAGCATTTT. This encodes CASTLEQGSNQPQHF.

This chain joins TRBV5-4 and TRBJ2-1; 11 bases agree with TRBD2. The ends lost 4 bases at V and 8 bases at J; junction bases unmatched: 8. Germline CDR1 SGHNT, CDR2 YYREEE (reference sequence). The length of the CDR3 is 15 residues. This CDR3 reads CASSRGGSGGDEQFF. The CDR3 DNA follows: TGTGCCAGCAGCCGGGGAGGTAGCGGGGGGGATGAGCAGTTCTTC.

This clone was counted once. This chain joins TRBV7-3 and TRBJ2-3; D gene unclear. Germline values: CDR1 SGHTA, CDR2 FQGTGA. Trimming took off 5 bases at V and 2 bases at J, with 14 bases between the two ends. The CDR3 is made up of 15 amino acids. The chain's CDR3 is CASSQTGFPTDTQYF. The CDR3 DNA reads TGTGCCAGCAGCCAAACCGGGTTTCCCACAGATACGCAGTATTTT. Supplemented by reference TRBV7-3 and TRBJ2-3, the full variable domain reads GAGVSQTPSNKVTEKGKYVELRCDPISGHTALYWYRQSLGQGPEFLIYFQGTGAADDSGLPNDRFFAVRPEGSVSTLKIQRTERGDSAVYLCASSQTGFPTDTQYFGPGTRLTVL.

A single count supports this clone. This chain links TRBV19 with TRBJ2-3; 12 bases align to TRBD1. CDR1 and CDR2 from the germline V gene are LNHDA and SQIVND (reference sequence). V lost 7 bases and J lost 5; bases outside the gene matches: 10. CDR3 length: 16 residues. The CDR3 DNA is TGTGCCAGTATGGGACAGGGGGCCCCACAGGGAGATACGCAGTATTTT. This codes for CASMGQGAPQGDTQYF.

A single count supports this clone. The rearrangement uses TRBV5-6 and TRBJ1-2; TRBD1 agrees at 7 bases. The CDR3 runs to 15 residues. Germline V gene data show CDR1 as SGHDT and CDR2 as YYEEEE. Losses at the gene ends were 2 bases for V and 2 bases for J; bases not matched to a gene: 6. The DNA of the CDR3 is TGTGCCAGCAGCTTTAGGGGACAGACAAACTATGGCTACACCTTC. Protein sequence: CASSFRGQTNYGYTF.

The rearrangement uses TRBV28 and TRBJ1-5, with D perhaps TRBD1 (6 bases). The CDR3 totals 13 residues. Germline V gives CDR1 MDHEN, CDR2 SYDVKM. V was trimmed by 2 bases and J by 4 bases, leaving 6 bases between them. CDR3 region: CASSLGQNQPQHF. The CDR3 DNA sequence: TGTGCCAGCAGTTTAGGACAGAATCAGCCCCAGCATTTT.

V gene TRBV2 combines with J gene TRBJ1-1, with D hard to call. V was trimmed by 0 bases and J by 5 bases, leaving 10 bases between them. CDR1 is SNHLY, CDR2 FYNNEI, per germline. The CDR3 is 14 residues long. Here the CDR3 reads CASSEAPGRTEAFF. The DNA for the CDR3 is TGTGCCAGCAGTGAAGCGCCGGGGAGGACTGAAGCTTTCTTT.

Comments on this clone: The same CDR3 can be traced to other DNA sequences in this sample. This rearrangement joins TRBV27 to TRBJ2-7, with TRBD2 matching 8 bases. Germline V gene data show CDR1 as MNHEY and CDR2 as SMNVEV (reference sequence). This CDR3 is built from 14 residues. Trimming took 5 bases from V and 0 from J; bases not matched to a gene: 3. The CDR3 DNA reads TGTGCCAGCAGTGGAACTAGCGGCTCCTACGAGCAGTACTTC. Its protein is CASSGTSGSYEQYF.

The gene calls are TRBV7-3 and TRBJ1-5, with D tentatively TRBD1 (5 bases). The CDR3 totals 18 residues. Germline V gene lookup returns CDR1 SGHTA and CDR2 FQGTGA. V was trimmed by 7 bases and J by 7 bases, leaving 29 bases between them. In DNA, the CDR3 is TGTGCCAGCACCAAAGTTGACAGACCCCGTTCATCCTCACAGCCCCAGCATTTT. Protein product: CASTKVDRPRSSSQPQHF.

The chain carries TRBV28 and TRBJ2-1, with D hard to call. CDR1 MDHEN and CDR2 SYDVKM come from the germline V gene. The CDR3 runs to 15 residues. V lost 3 bases, J lost 1 base, and 10 bases lay in between. CDR3: CASSFLGGSYNEQFF. The CDR3 DNA is TGTGCCAGCAGTTTTCTCGGCGGTTCCTACAATGAGCAGTTCTTC.

This clone was observed once. The rearrangement joins TRBV27 to TRBJ2-1; tentatively, D is TRBD1 (6 bases). This CDR3 comprises 16 residues. Between the trimmed V and J ends, which lost 5 bases and 2 bases, there was a span of 16 bases. Germline CDR1 reads MNHEY; CDR2 reads SMNVEV (reference sequence). The DNA of the CDR3 is TGTGCCAGCAGTCCCAGGGCAGGGGTGCCCTACAATGAGCAGTTCTTC. Encoded protein: CASSPRAGVPYNEQFF.

The CDR3 sequence: CASSLIAGTSTDTQYF. As DNA, the CDR3 is TGTGCCAGCAGCTTGATAGCGGGAACTAGCACAGATACGCAGTATTTT. The rearrangement joins TRBV5-6 to TRBJ2-3; TRBD2 matches 8 bases. The CDR3 length is 16 residues. Trimming cost V 1 base and J 0 bases; bases outside gene matches: 4. Germline CDR1 and CDR2: SGHDT and YYEEEE.

This chain uses TRBV25-1 with TRBJ1-6; D gene uncertain. This CDR3 has 15 residues. The germline gives CDR1 MGHDK, CDR2 SYGVNS. Trimming pared 0 bases from V and 6 bases from J, leaving 9 bases between. This chain's CDR3 is CASSEYASPNSPLHF. As DNA, the CDR3 is TGTGCCAGCAGTGAATATGCTAGTCCTAATTCACCCCTCCACTTT.

V usage is TRBV10-1 and J usage is TRBJ2-1; 7 bases are shared with TRBD1. Trimming cost V 0 bases and J 0 bases; bases outside gene matches: 2. This CDR3 has 16 amino acids. Germline CDR1 WNHNN, CDR2 SYGVQD (reference sequence). The CDR3 loop reads CASSESRTGSYNEQFF. The CDR3 DNA is TGCGCCAGCAGTGAGTCGAGGACAGGCTCCTACAATGAGCAGTTCTTC.

The gene calls are TRBV25-1 and TRBJ2-5; maybe TRBD1 (5 bases). Germline assignment: CDR1 MGHDK and CDR2 SYGVNS. The CDR3 contains 13 residues. Trimming pared 10 bases from V and 5 bases from J, leaving 17 bases between. CDR3 in DNA: TGTGCCACCGGCATGATAGGGGTGGAGACCCAGTACTTC. It encodes CATGMIGVETQYF.

The chain couples TRBV2 to TRBJ1-4; 7 bases are shared with TRBD1. The CDR3 consists of 11 residues. V gave up 7 bases and J gave up 15 bases; unmatched junction bases: 8. Germline lookup yields CDR1 SNHLY and CDR2 FYNNEI. CDR3 sequence reads: CASTETGQMFF. The DNA for the CDR3 is TGTGCCAGCACAGAGACAGGGCAGATGTTTTTT.

V usage is TRBV9 and J usage is TRBJ1-6; the D gene is possibly TRBD1 (5 bases). CDR1 SGDLS and CDR2 YYNGEE come from the germline V gene. Trimming pared 4 bases from V and 4 bases from J, leaving 9 bases between. This CDR3 comprises 14 residues. The CDR3 DNA is TGTGCCAGCAGCACGGAGGGGTATAATTCACCCCTCCACTTT. Translated: CASSTEGYNSPLHF.

The V and J genes are TRBV5-1 and TRBJ1-4; a possible D gene is TRBD1 (5 bases). The CDR3 contains 14 residues. The germline V gene encodes CDR1 SGHRS and CDR2 YFSETQ. V lost 2 bases and J 7 bases, leaving 12 bases between the germline ends. The CDR3 nucleotides read TGCGCCAGCAGCTTAGGCAGGGAAGGTGAAAAACTGTTTTTT. Amino acids: CASSLGREGEKLFF.

This chain links TRBV5-1 with TRBJ2-3; TRBD1 might be the D (7 bases). Germline V CDR1 and CDR2: SGHRS, YFSETQ. This CDR3 comprises 14 residues. V was pared by 4 bases and J by 4 bases, with 13 bases between. The CDR3 nucleotides read TGCGCCAGCAGCCGGGGGCAGGGGGCAGATACGCAGTATTTT. Protein sequence: CASSRGQGADTQYF. The complete variable domain, with remaining parts taken from reference TRBV5-1 and TRBJ2-3, reads KAGVTQTPRYLIKTRGQQVTLSCSPISGHRSVSWYQQTPGQGLQFLFEYFSETQRNKGNFPGRFSGRQFSNSRSEMNVSTLELGDSALYLCASSRGQGADTQYFGPGTRLTVL.

V gene TRBV9 combines with J gene TRBJ2-1; 9 positions match TRBD2. The germline V gene encodes CDR1 SGDLS and CDR2 YYNGEE. This CDR3 is 16 amino acids long. V lost 6 bases, J lost 5 bases, and 12 bases stayed unmatched. The CDR3 DNA follows: TGTGCCAGCACCCTAGGGGGGCTAGCGGGAAACAATGAGCAGTTCTTC. Protein product: CASTLGGLAGNNEQFF.

The CDR3 is CASSGKLAGGLNEQFF. Written as DNA, the CDR3 is TGTGCCAGCAGCGGAAAACTAGCGGGAGGGCTGAATGAGCAGTTCTTC. The chain links TRBV9 to TRBJ2-1, with 13 positions matching TRBD2. This CDR3 has 16 amino acids. V lost 3 bases, J lost 7 bases, and 7 bases stayed unmatched. Germline CDR1 SGDLS, CDR2 YYNGEE.